Listed below are T cell receptor beta chains from one sample, sequenced in a study of cytotoxic CD8 clonotypes in ibrutinib-treated CLL. The repertoire was sequenced with immunoSEQ multiplex PCR; TCRdb's copy has only in-frame clones and lacks some. The top ten hold approximately 6.3% of the sample, which has roughly 200,000 clones, roughly three quarters seen once. The specimen was PBMCs, collected after 12 months of ibrutinib treatment. The receptors stem from a human donor with chronic lymphocytic leukemia. The CDR3 runs from the conserved cysteine through the conserved F or W. The D gene is left open where the match is weak. Part of the rows lack a size; the others show once, few, many or a class for expanded clones.

j_call,d_call,v_call,clone_size,cdr3_aa,cdr3_nt
TRBJ1-4,TRBD1,TRBV18,.,CASSPPFKGQGGEKLFF,TGTGCCAGCTCACCACCTTTTAAGGGACAGGGTGGTGAAAAACTGTTTTTT
TRBJ1-2,.,TRBV7-3,few,CASTRRMGYGYTF,TGTGCCAGCACCCGCAGGATGGGGTATGGCTACACCTTC
TRBJ2-7,.,TRBV6-1,.,CATRTDPLPEQYF,TGTGCCACCAGGACCGATCCCCTTCCCGAGCAGTACTTC
TRBJ2-7,TRBD2,TRBV9,few,CASSAGLAGLTSYEQYF,TGTGCCAGCAGCGCGGGACTAGCGGGACTTACCTCCTACGAGCAGTACTTC
TRBJ1-6,.,TRBV19,.,CASSKQDSPLHF,TGTGCCAGTAGTAAACAGGATTCACCCCTCCACTTT
TRBJ2-1,TRBD1,TRBV6-4,.,CASPRRTGWNEQFF,TGTGCCAGCCCCCGGCGGACAGGGTGGAATGAGCAGTTCTTC
TRBJ2-2,TRBD1,TRBV7-7,.,CASSSGSSHDRVNTGELFF,TGTGCCAGCAGCTCTGGGTCTTCTCACGACAGGGTCAACACCGGGGAGCTGTTTTTT
TRBJ1-5,.,TRBV11-2,once,CASSLAPDQPQHF,TGTGCCAGCAGCTTAGCCCCGGATCAGCCCCAGCATTTT
TRBJ2-3,TRBD2,TRBV5-1,few,CASKNSGGTFTDTQYF,TGCGCCAGCAAAAATAGCGGGGGGACCTTCACAGATACGCAGTATTTT
TRBJ2-5,TRBD1,TRBV27,.,CASSSYLTGGLETQYF,TGTGCCAGCAGTTCCTACTTGACAGGGGGTCTGGAGACCCAGTACTTC
TRBJ2-1,TRBD2,TRBV19,.,CASSMFRSPTSTTEQFF,TGTGCCAGTAGTATGTTCCGGTCCCCGACTAGCACAACTGAGCAGTTCTTC
TRBJ2-7,TRBD1,TRBV28,.,CASRTPGQGDYEQYF,TGTGCCAGCAGAACTCCGGGACAGGGAGACTACGAGCAGTACTTC
TRBJ1-1,.,TRBV29-1,.,CSVVGELGAFF,TGCAGCGTTGTGGGCGAGCTGGGCGCTTTCTTT
TRBJ2-5,.,TRBV28,.,CASSFLSYQETQYF,TGTGCCAGCAGTTTCCTGTCTTACCAAGAGACCCAGTACTTC
TRBJ2-1,.,TRBV5-8,few,CASSLYLNNEQFF,TGTGCCAGCAGCTTGTACTTAAACAATGAGCAGTTCTTC
TRBJ1-2,TRBD1,TRBV7-9,.,CASNDGTAGYTF,TGTGCCAGCAACGACGGGACAGCTGGCTACACCTTC
TRBJ1-4,TRBD1,TRBV2,.,CATPTGGGEKLFF,TGTGCCACACCGACAGGGGGTGGCGAAAAACTGTTTTTT